Sequencing of this TCR beta chain was carried out in a study of metastatic and nonmetastatic thyroid tumors. The CDR3 contains 12 residues. The ends lost 6 bases at V and 5 bases at J; junction bases unmatched: 0. The V gene's germline CDR1 is KGHDR and CDR2 SFDVKD. Original processing methods: Between-group CDR3 differences, defined by clinicopathological status, yielded a distant-metastasis classifier for papillary thyroid cancer. TCRdb re-processed the PCR reads through MiXCR. The V and J calls come from TCRdb's annotation, not from the publication. The sample lists some 21,000 clones; roughly 27% were seen once. All patients reached thyroid surgery having received no treatment beforehand. By its share, this clone is medium-sized.

The sequenced sample was blood. The receptor was derived from a male donor with papillary thyroid cancer or a benign thyroid nodule (not recorded which). Some clones in this sample may be carry-over from other donors' samples. J is TRBJ2-1 and V is TRBV24-1; 7 bases match TRBD1. The CDR3 DNA sequence: TGTGCCACCAGTCAGGGGGACAATGAGCAGTTCTTC. Its translation: CATSQGDNEQFF.